This T cell receptor beta chain was profiled in a study of blood T cell repertoires in COVID-19. At the level of the study: Acute and convalescent COVID-19 specimens originated in the United States, Italy and Spain.

This CDR3 comprises 15 residues. In germline, CDR1 is ENHRY, CDR2 SYGVKD. V shed 4 bases and J shed 1 base, with 11 bases lying between them. Some clones are missing from TCRdb's copy, which holds only in-frame ones; the method was immunoSEQ multiplex PCR. The sample includes over 250,000 clones, about 89% seen only once; the top ten take around 2.2%. This receptor was taken from a woman aged 30 to 39 with COVID-19, enrolled during active disease. The genes are TRBV10-3 and TRBJ2-4; D is uncertain. The sample comprised peripheral blood. This CDR3 reads CAISASIEAKNIQYF. The CDR3 DNA reads TGTGCCATCAGTGCATCCATAGAGGCCAAAAACATTCAGTACTTC.